Listed below are T cell receptor beta chains from one sample, sequenced in a study of control samples from healthy donors and cancer patients. TCRdb's copy holds only in-frame clones and misses some; the assay was immunoSEQ multiplex PCR. Of 48,000 or so clones listed, roughly 92% were seen once; the top ten hold 23%. The sequenced sample consisted of PBMCs. These TCRs come from a woman between 50 and 59 years old with head and neck cancer. Each CDR3 is given with its conserved first and last residue. The order of the fields is V gene, D gene, J gene, clone size, CDR3 protein, CDR3 DNA. A D gene is named only where the DNA matches it firmly. Clone sizes are given selectively: once, few, many, or a class where the clone is expanded.

V gene: TRBV4-3
D gene: NA
J gene: TRBJ2-2
clone size: NA
CDR3 protein: CASSRAGSNTGELFF
CDR3 DNA: TGCGCCAGCAGCCGCGCCGGGTCCAACACCGGGGAGCTGTTTTTT

V gene: TRBV28
D gene: NA
J gene: TRBJ1-2
clone size: NA
CDR3 protein: CASSLGRVYGYTF
CDR3 DNA: TGTGCCAGCAGTCTCGGACGGGTTTATGGCTACACCTTC

V gene: TRBV20-1
D gene: NA
J gene: TRBJ1-2
clone size: NA
CDR3 protein: CSARTSGRNTF
CDR3 DNA: TGCAGTGCTAGGACCAGCGGAAGAAACACCTTC

V gene: TRBV19
D gene: TRBD2
J gene: TRBJ2-1
clone size: NA
CDR3 protein: CASSISSGAHNEQFF
CDR3 DNA: TGTGCCAGTAGTATCTCTAGCGGGGCCCACAATGAGCAGTTCTTC

V gene: TRBV2
D gene: TRBD1
J gene: TRBJ1-6
clone size: NA
CDR3 protein: CASRTGGFSPLHF
CDR3 DNA: TGTGCCAGCCGTACAGGGGGCTTTTCACCCCTCCACTTT

V gene: TRBV7-2
D gene: NA
J gene: TRBJ2-7
clone size: NA
CDR3 protein: CASSFGSGDTYEQYF
CDR3 DNA: TGTGCCAGCAGCTTCGGCAGCGGGGACACCTACGAGCAGTACTTC

V gene: TRBV6-5
D gene: NA
J gene: TRBJ2-5
clone size: NA
CDR3 protein: CASSYRADQETQYF
CDR3 DNA: TGTGCCAGCAGTTACCGGGCGGATCAAGAGACCCAGTACTTC

V gene: TRBV9
D gene: NA
J gene: TRBJ2-6
clone size: NA
CDR3 protein: CASSVAIRVTGANVLTF
CDR3 DNA: TGTGCCAGCAGCGTAGCTATTAGGGTCACTGGGGCCAACGTCCTGACTTTC

V gene: TRBV19
D gene: TRBD1
J gene: TRBJ1-1
clone size: NA
CDR3 protein: CASSRTGSNTEAFF
CDR3 DNA: TGTGCCAGTAGCCGGACAGGGTCCAACACTGAAGCTTTCTTT

V gene: TRBV6-7
D gene: TRBD1
J gene: TRBJ1-2
clone size: once
CDR3 protein: CASRKQGAPGYGYTF
CDR3 DNA: TGTGCCAGCAGGAAACAGGGGGCGCCGGGCTATGGCTACACCTTC

V gene: TRBV28
D gene: NA
J gene: TRBJ1-2
clone size: NA
CDR3 protein: CASSGAGSTQGYTF
CDR3 DNA: TGTGCCAGCTCCGGAGCAGGGAGCACTCAGGGCTACACCTTC

V gene: TRBV2
D gene: TRBD2
J gene: TRBJ2-7
clone size: NA
CDR3 protein: CASKPGLAGVGEQYF
CDR3 DNA: TGTGCCAGCAAGCCAGGACTAGCGGGAGTTGGCGAGCAGTACTTC

V gene: TRBV28
D gene: NA
J gene: TRBJ2-1
clone size: NA
CDR3 protein: CATFGRNNEQFF
CDR3 DNA: TGTGCCACCTTCGGACGGAACAATGAGCAGTTCTTC

V gene: TRBV5-1
D gene: NA
J gene: TRBJ2-3
clone size: NA
CDR3 protein: CASSLVFRVTDTQYF
CDR3 DNA: TGCGCCAGCAGCTTGGTATTTAGGGTCACAGATACGCAGTATTTT

V gene: TRBV29-1
D gene: NA
J gene: TRBJ2-3
clone size: NA
CDR3 protein: CSVEDDLGGVFTDTQYF
CDR3 DNA: TGCAGCGTTGAAGATGACCTGGGTGGGGTGTTTACAGATACGCAGTATTTT

V gene: TRBV7-9
D gene: NA
J gene: TRBJ2-7
clone size: NA
CDR3 protein: CASSLGGRDYEQYF
CDR3 DNA: TGTGCCAGCAGTCTTGGTGGCAGGGACTACGAGCAGTACTTC

V gene: TRBV4-3
D gene: TRBD1
J gene: TRBJ2-1
clone size: NA
CDR3 protein: CASSQDDRDRGYNEQFF
CDR3 DNA: TGCGCCAGCAGCCAAGATGACCGAGACAGGGGGTACAATGAGCAGTTCTTC